This T cell receptor (beta chain) was recorded in a study of cytomegalovirus exposure and HLA in healthy donors. The PCR had 60 Vbeta and 13 Jbeta primers. Method: immunoSEQ multiplex PCR; TCRdb's copy keeps in-frame clones and lacks some. The table includes about 170,000 clones, around 74% detected once. CDR3 length: 14 amino acids. V lost 0 bases, J lost 5 bases, and 6 bases stayed unmatched. Germline CDR1 and CDR2: GTSNPN and SVGIG (reference sequence). The sample consisted of PBMCs. The chain joins TRBV30 to TRBJ2-5; TRBD2 agrees at 7 bases. This TCR was sampled from a female donor in good health and CMV-seronegative. In nucleotides, the CDR3 is TGTGCCTGGAGTGTCTCGCTAGCGGTGGAGACCCAGTACTTC. The encoded protein is CAWSVSLAVETQYF.